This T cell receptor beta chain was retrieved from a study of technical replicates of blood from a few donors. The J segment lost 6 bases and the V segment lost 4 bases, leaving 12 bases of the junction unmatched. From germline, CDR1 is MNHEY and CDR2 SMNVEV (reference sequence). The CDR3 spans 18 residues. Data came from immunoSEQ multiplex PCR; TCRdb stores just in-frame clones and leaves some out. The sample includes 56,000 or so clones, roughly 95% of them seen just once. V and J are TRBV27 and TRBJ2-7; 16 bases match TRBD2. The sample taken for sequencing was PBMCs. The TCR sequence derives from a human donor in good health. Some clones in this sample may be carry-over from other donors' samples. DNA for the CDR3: TGTGCCAGCAGTTCACCGGGACTAGCGGGAGGGATTTCGGGCGAGCAGTACTTC. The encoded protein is CASSSPGLAGGISGEQYF.